This TCR beta chain comes out of a study of Ad26.COV2.S vaccination and SARS-CoV-2 variants. Whole-study results and caveats: The TCR breadth and depth analyses may have produced an underestimate of total T cell responses.

Documented treatment: 19 received Ad26.COV2.S at low or high dose, single or two shots; 5 received placebo; per-sample allocation not given. All samples were drawn on day 63, counting from the first vaccine or placebo injection. Built on an Ad26 vector, the vaccine expressed Wuhan-strain SARS-CoV-2 spike. Libraries were prepared by immunoSEQ multiplex PCR; TCRdb keeps only in-frame clonotypes and omits some of them. The repertoire holds 350,000 to 500,000 clones, with roughly 87% as singletons. Germline V CDR1 and CDR2: SNHLY, FYNNEI. Between the trimmed V and J ends, which lost 3 bases and 2 bases, there was a span of 6 bases. This CDR3 contains 13 residues. About this clone itself: Its specificity is unknown.

The chain joins TRBV2 to TRBJ2-3, with D possibly being TRBD2 (5 bases). The clonotype originates from a person between 18 and 65 years old who received the Ad26.COV2.S COVID-19 vaccine or a placebo. The source was peripheral blood, collected in a trial of Ad26.COV2.S vaccine versus placebo. The CDR3 spells CASSDGITDTQYF. The CDR3 DNA sequence: TGTGCCAGCAGTGACGGGATCACAGATACGCAGTATTTT. The variable domain in full, completed from reference TRBV2 and TRBJ2-3, reads EPEVTQTPSHQVTQMGQEVILRCVPISNHLYFYWYRQILGQKVEFLVSFYNNEISEKSEIFDDQFSVERPDGSNFTLKIRSTKLEDSAMYFCASSDGITDTQYFGPGTRLTVL.